A single T cell receptor beta chain is shown here with its context. As yet, its antigen is unknown. This record comes from a study of cytomegalovirus exposure and HLA in healthy donors. Whole-study findings and limits: Cytomegalovirus status was reportedly diagnosed by the classifier with high sensitivity and specificity.

From germline, CDR1 is SGHRS and CDR2 YFSETQ. Unmatched junction bases numbered 10, after V lost 1 base and J lost 5 bases. The CDR3 runs to 16 residues. The PCR had 60 Vbeta and 13 Jbeta primers. Produced via immunoSEQ multiplex PCR; TCRdb's table is partial and in-frame only. The sample has about 76,000 clones; just over 70% are singletons. The receptor comes from a man in his sixties in good health and CMV-seropositive. This chain connects TRBV5-1 to TRBJ1-1, with 8 bases lining up with TRBD1. Sequencing input: PBMCs. The CDR3 sequence is CASSLRQGARGTEAFF. As DNA, the CDR3 is TGCGCCAGCAGCTTGAGGCAGGGGGCAAGGGGGACTGAAGCTTTCTTT.